The present entry profiles one TCR beta chain with its context. As yet, its antigen is unknown. The data were taken from a study of cytomegalovirus exposure and HLA in healthy donors. This table comes from immunoSEQ multiplex PCR, and its TCRdb copy is limited to in-frame clones, with some not included. The sample carries 130,000 or so clones, 85% to 90% recorded once. Overall study findings and caveats: Some TCR beta chains (more than 150 of them) were listed as cytomegalovirus-associated. High specificity and sensitivity for cytomegalovirus status were reported for the classifier. It was found in a later analysis that first-cohort TCR clusters tended to co-occur in the approximately 120 validation repertoires.

The V and J ends lost 5 bases and 4 bases respectively, with 17 bases between them. The length of the CDR3 is 15 residues. The germline CDR1 and CDR2 sequences are MNHEY and SMNVEV (reference sequence). Separate from the roughly 710-subject first cohort, the 120-subject validation cohort was the one that the donors belonged to. This chain uses TRBV27 with TRBJ1-2; maybe TRBD1 (6 bases). The material sequenced was PBMCs. This TCR was recovered from a woman younger than 30 in good health and CMV-seropositive. As DNA, the CDR3 is TGTGCCAGCAGTCCACGGGGGGGGGCAGGCTATGGCTACACCTTC. The encoded protein is CASSPRGGAGYGYTF.